Listed below are T cell receptor beta chains from one sample, sequenced in a study of blood T cell repertoires in COVID-19. The table came from immunoSEQ multiplex PCR; TCRdb's copy has only in-frame clones and leaves some out. The table records roughly 79,000 clones, 80% to 85% of them present only once. The sequencing input was peripheral blood. The receptors originated from a man aged 50 to 59 with acute or convalescent COVID-19. CDR3s include the opening cysteine and the closing phenylalanine or tryptophan. Fields, in order: CDR3 DNA, CDR3 protein, V gene, J gene, D gene, clone size. D genes are given only for firm matches. Size is omitted from some rows. Given values are once, few, many or a class for expanded clones.

DNA: TGTGCCAGCAGCCAAGAGAGGGTTGGAGCCTACAATGAGCAGTTCTTC
CDR3: CASSQERVGAYNEQFF
V: TRBV7-9
J: TRBJ2-1
D: -
size: -

DNA: TGTGCCAGCAGTCCGGGGACAGGGAACAATCAGCCCCAGCATTTT
CDR3: CASSPGTGNNQPQHF
V: TRBV28
J: TRBJ1-5
D: TRBD1
size: -

DNA: TGTGCTGGGGGGTTTAACGATCAGCCCCAGCATTTT
CDR3: CAGGFNDQPQHF
V: TRBV6-6
J: TRBJ1-5
D: -
size: -

DNA: TGTGCCAGCAGCTTTTCCGGCGGGGCGGAGGGTTGGGGCTACACCTTC
CDR3: CASSFSGGAEGWGYTF
V: TRBV5-4
J: TRBJ1-2
D: -
size: -

DNA: TGTGCCAGCAGCCCCCGGAGGAGGGTGGGCTATGGCTACACCTTC
CDR3: CASSPRRRVGYGYTF
V: TRBV11-2
J: TRBJ1-2
D: -
size: -

DNA: TGTGCCAGCAGTTTTTCGCCCGGACAGACCTATGGCTACACCTTC
CDR3: CASSFSPGQTYGYTF
V: TRBV28
J: TRBJ1-2
D: -
size: -

DNA: TGTGCCTGGAGAAGTAGACAGGGGGCCTACGAGCAGTACTTC
CDR3: CAWRSRQGAYEQYF
V: TRBV30
J: TRBJ2-7
D: TRBD1
size: once

DNA: TGTGCCAGCAGTTACTCGAGCGGTGCCTACGAGCAGTACTTC
CDR3: CASSYSSGAYEQYF
V: TRBV6-2/TRBV6-3
J: TRBJ2-7
D: -
size: -

DNA: TGCGCCAGCAGCCAAGATTCTAGCGGGATTGTGCAGTTCTTC
CDR3: CASSQDSSGIVQFF
V: TRBV4-3
J: TRBJ2-1
D: TRBD2
size: -

DNA: TGTGCCATCAGTACAGGGGCTGGTTTTGGAGTCCGAGGTAATTCACCCCTCCACTTT
CDR3: CAISTGAGFGVRGNSPLHF
V: TRBV10-3
J: TRBJ1-6
D: TRBD1
size: -

DNA: TGCGCCAGCAGCTTGGTTGGTAGCGTCGATCAGCCCCAGCATTTT
CDR3: CASSLVGSVDQPQHF
V: TRBV5-1
J: TRBJ1-5
D: -
size: -

DNA: TGTGCCAGCAGCCCGGCAGCGGGGAGCTCCTACGAGCAGTACTTC
CDR3: CASSPAAGSSYEQYF
V: TRBV7-2
J: TRBJ2-7
D: TRBD2
size: -

DNA: TGTGCCAGCAGCCAGGGTCGGGGGGGATCCGATACGCAGTATTTT
CDR3: CASSQGRGGSDTQYF
V: TRBV3-1/TRBV3-2
J: TRBJ2-3
D: TRBD2
size: -

DNA: TGTGCCAGCTGGGGCGGGGGGATCCACAATGAGCAGTTCTTC
CDR3: CASWGGGIHNEQFF
V: TRBV7-9
J: TRBJ2-1
D: TRBD2
size: -

DNA: TGCGCCAGCAGCCAACCCACGACAGACCCCTACAATGAGCAGTTCTTC
CDR3: CASSQPTTDPYNEQFF
V: TRBV4-1
J: TRBJ2-1
D: -
size: -

DNA: TGTGCCAGTTCGGGACAGGCTCGCTCCTACAATGAGCAGTTCTTC
CDR3: CASSGQARSYNEQFF
V: TRBV19
J: TRBJ2-1
D: TRBD1
size: -

DNA: TGTGCCAGCAGTAATAGCGGGGGGGCGTTAGGGGATACGCAGTATTTT
CDR3: CASSNSGGALGDTQYF
V: TRBV27
J: TRBJ2-3
D: TRBD2
size: -